The clone carrying this TCR beta chain turned up a few times. V shed 4 bases and J shed 8 bases, with 22 bases lying between them. Germline V gene sequence: CDR1 MNHEY, CDR2 SMNVEV (reference sequence). The CDR3 is 16 amino acids. This sample is drawn from a study of early T cells in non-severe SARS-CoV-2 infection. Background on the study: Sequencing input comprised bulk RNA from unsorted whole blood; chain pairing was not available.

Unique molecular identifiers (one per individual cDNA molecule) were attached. TCRdb called the 5' RACE reads again in MiXCR, with one record for every CDR3 protein. The data hold just over 95,000 distinct CDR3 sequences, with about 11% observed a single time. J is TRBJ2-3 and V is TRBV27, with D uncertain. This sample comprised whole blood, obtained at baseline. This sequence originates from an adult who was a healthcare worker with PCR-confirmed SARS-CoV-2 infection or an uninfected control (not recorded which). CDR3 coding DNA: TGTGCCAGCAGTTCCGAAGGCTCCCTTGCCAGTTCTACGCAGTATTTT. It encodes CASSSEGSLASSTQYF.